This T cell receptor beta chain is from a study of CD8 T cells in ankylosing spondylitis. Concerning this clonotype: Its antigen is unknown.

Scientists made TCR beta libraries using quantitative 5'-RACE with molecular barcodes. TCRdb re-derived calls from the 5' RACE reads in MiXCR, one entry per CDR3 protein. Of 250,000 to 300,000 distinct CDR3 sequences listed, 15% to 20% are singletons. This CDR3 is 14 amino acids long. Between the trimmed V and J ends, which lost 6 bases and 7 bases, there was a span of 16 bases. Germline V gives CDR1 DFQATT, CDR2 SNEGSKA (reference sequence). Study-level results: The authors found the disease-linked clones to be CD8+ and relatively rare in peripheral blood. What appeared characteristic of ankylosing spondylitis blood was a TCR beta motif of eight highly homologous variants.

The source is a male donor with ankylosing spondylitis or in good health (not recorded which). This chain joins TRBV20-1 and TRBJ1-6, with D perhaps matching TRBD1 (5 bases). The material sequenced was blood, either unsorted or a sorted T cell fraction (not recorded which). The CDR3 sequence is CSATAGKPNSPLHF. DNA of the CDR3: TGCAGTGCCACAGCAGGGAAACCGAATTCACCCCTCCACTTT.